The entry below gives a single T cell receptor beta chain sequence along with its context. Germline CDR1 SGHVS, CDR2 FQNEAQ. This CDR3 comprises 15 residues. The germline V and J ends were trimmed by 5 bases and 5 bases, with 18 bases remaining between them. Constant-segment primers were used for 5'RACE, and the resulting TCR alpha and TCR beta cDNA libraries carried sample barcodes and UMIs. A single record per CDR3 protein comes from TCRdb applying MiXCR to the 5' RACE reads. The sample contains 300,000 to 400,000 distinct CDR3 sequences, 12% to 15% of which appear only once. The data belong to a study of T-cell memory formation after mild COVID-19.

The origin of this receptor is a young man who had mild COVID-19 (a few samples of this study predate the infection). Cell type and time point are not known. The sample taken for sequencing was PBMCs or a T cell subset sorted from them (not recorded which). The chain couples TRBV7-8 to TRBJ1-1; the D gene is possibly TRBD1 (5 bases). The chain's CDR3 is CASSLVGGGGTEAFF. For the CDR3, the DNA is TGTGCCAGCAGCCTGGTGGGCGGTGGGGGGACTGAAGCTTTCTTT. Full variable domain (missing parts from reference TRBV7-8 and TRBJ1-1): GAGVSQSPRYKVAKRGQDVALRCDPISGHVSLFWYQQALGQGPEFLTYFQNEAQLDKSGLPSDRFFAERPEGSVSTLKIQRTQQEDSAVYLCASSLVGGGGTEAFFGQGTRLTVV.